This TCR beta chain was identified in a study of blood T cell repertoires in COVID-19. Which cohort a participant joined came from the clinical history participants gave. Germline CDR1 reads SQVTM; CDR2 reads ANQGSEA. The CDR3 runs to 17 residues. Germline trimming cut 5 bases from V and 0 bases from J; bases unmatched to any gene: 10. The assay was immunoSEQ multiplex PCR, and TCRdb's table has in-frame clones only and misses some. The sample includes more than 150,000 clones, around 87% of them seen just once. The sequence was collected from a woman aged 30 to 39 who had recovered from COVID-19. V gene TRBV29-1 combines with J gene TRBJ2-2, with TRBD1 matching over 9 bases. The sample consisted of PBMCs or T cells enriched from blood (not recorded which). DNA of the CDR3: TGCAGCGTTAGGTTTGGTCGGACAGGGGCGAACACCGGGGAGCTGTTTTTT. The encoded protein is CSVRFGRTGANTGELFF.